These 3 T cell receptor beta chains came from one sample sequenced in a study of blood T cell repertoires in COVID-19. Clones were sequenced by immunoSEQ multiplex PCR, and TCRdb holds only the in-frame ones, with some missing. The sample carries about 220,000 clones, 88% recorded once. The sequenced sample was PBMCs or T cells enriched from blood (not recorded which). All receptors derive from a woman younger than 45 who had recovered from COVID-19.

The chain recombines TRBV9 with TRBJ2-1; the match to TRBD2 covers 9 bases. After removal of 3 bases from V and 0 bases from J, the junction contained 7 bases not matched to a gene. This CDR3 spans 17 amino acids. The germline gives CDR1 SGDLS, CDR2 YYNGEE. CDR3 DNA: TGTGCCAGCAGCGCTGGGGCTAGCGGGGCCTCCTACAATGAGCAGTTCTTC. Translated: CASSAGASGASYNEQFF. The full variable domain, completed using reference TRBV9 and TRBJ2-1, is DSGVTQTPKHLITATGQRVTLRCSPRSGDLSVYWYQQSLDQGLQFLIQYYNGEERAKGNILERFSAQQFPDLHSELNLSSLELGDSALYFCASSAGASGASYNEQFFGPGTRLTVL.

The chain recombines TRBV4-2 with TRBJ1-2; 7 positions match TRBD1. The CDR3 runs to 14 residues. The germline V gene has CDR1 LGHNA and CDR2 YNFKEQ. The V and J ends lost 0 bases and 8 bases, in that order; junction bases with no gene match: 6. This chain's CDR3 is CASSQEERGLGYTF. Written as DNA, the CDR3 is TGTGCCAGCAGCCAAGAGGAGAGGGGGCTAGGCTACACCTTC.

The chain is built from TRBV7-9 and TRBJ2-3; possible D gene TRBD2, 5 bases. V gave up 5 bases and J gave up 1 base, with 13 bases separating them. CDR1 and CDR2 from the germline V gene are SEHNR and FQNEAQ (reference sequence). This CDR3 region has 15 residues. The CDR3 region has the DNA TGTGCCAGCAGCCCCCGACTAAGACGCACAGATACGCAGTATTTT. It yields the protein CASSPRLRRTDTQYF.